The entry below describes one T cell receptor (beta chain). As yet, its antigen is unknown. The source of the sample is a study of cytomegalovirus exposure and HLA in healthy donors. The V and J ends lost 11 bases and 4 bases, in that order; junction bases with no gene match: 6. Germline CDR1 and CDR2: MNHEY and SVGAGI. The CDR3 extends over 15 amino acids. Study-wide results and limits: Owing to their indistinguishability, certain V segments, notably TRBV6-2 and TRBV6-3, were excluded. Follow-up analysis found HLA locus-dependent TCR association rates, highest for DRB1 and lowest for HLA-C. Clonal expansion, a later analysis showed, was greater in HLA-associated TCR beta chains than in equally common others. Later on, a genetic analysis was performed. It linked a missense variant in DCLRE1C with V- and J-gene trimming of TCR beta.

Primers included in the PCR were 60 Vbeta and 13 Jbeta primers. Assay used: immunoSEQ multiplex PCR; TCRdb lists only in-frame clones, some missing. The data contain 110,000 to 150,000 clones, nearly 10% of them singletons. The clonotype was recovered from a man aged 50 to 60 in good health and CMV-seronegative. This chain links TRBV6-5 with TRBJ2-3; 16 bases agree with TRBD2. The sequencing sample was made of PBMCs. The CDR3 region has the DNA TGTGCCGCGGGACTAGCGGGGGGGTGGGCAGATACGCAGTATTTT. It encodes CAAGLAGGWADTQYF.